This T cell receptor (beta chain) originates from a study of shared clonotypes between healthy human individuals. Overall study results and limits: Limited genetic and exposure-history diversity came from having few donors.

Assay execution took place at the deep level. Only in-frame clones appear in the TCRdb table, and some are missing; sequencing was by immunoSEQ multiplex PCR. Altogether under 600,000 clones are present, roughly 79% being singletons, with the ten largest covering about 12%. About this clone itself: The antigen is not known.

V lost 1 base and J lost 9; bases outside the gene matches: 7. The CDR3 is made up of 15 amino acids. CDR1 is MNHNY and CDR2 is SVGAGI in the germline V gene (reference sequence). Material: PBMCs. The chain uses TRBV6-6 and TRBJ2-1; 9 bases are shared with TRBD2. This TCR was recovered from a woman between 40 and 50 years old in good health. Some clones in this sample may be carry-over from other donors' samples. The CDR3 here is CASSYLGLASSEQFF. CDR3 in DNA: TGTGCCAGCAGTTACTTGGGACTAGCCTCTAGTGAGCAGTTCTTC.